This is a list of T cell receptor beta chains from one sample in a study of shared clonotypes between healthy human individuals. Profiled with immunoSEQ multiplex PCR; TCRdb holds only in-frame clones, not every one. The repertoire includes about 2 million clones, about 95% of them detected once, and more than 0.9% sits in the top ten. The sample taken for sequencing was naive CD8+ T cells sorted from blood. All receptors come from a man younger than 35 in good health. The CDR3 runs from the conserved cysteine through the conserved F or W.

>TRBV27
CASSLSAGGGTYEQYF
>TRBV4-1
CASSQGPGSGYTF
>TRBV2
CASSRGQGLQPQHF
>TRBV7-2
CASSFPGSYEQYF
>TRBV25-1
CASSDPRHDTLSTDTQYF
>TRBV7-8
CASSLDFYRTGLVTQYF
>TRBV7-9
CASSPRLLEQFF
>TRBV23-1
CASSHSPHRGHLSHRSPLHF
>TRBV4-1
CASSQVYGGLSSYNSPLHF
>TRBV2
CASKDGVSSYNEQFF
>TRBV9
CASSVGQGLSYEQYF
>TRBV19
CASSPGGGRYEQYF
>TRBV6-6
CASSPTISNQPQHF
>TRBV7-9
CALQGPGGNTIYF
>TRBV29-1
CSVESSYGYTF
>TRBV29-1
CSVEILQGSGEKLFF
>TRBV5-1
CASSLNGATYNEQFF
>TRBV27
CASSPRQVDLSGNTIYF
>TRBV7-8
CASSYPERQLNTEAFF
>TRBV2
CASSEAFYRGSGQPQHF
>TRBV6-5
CASSYRAPNYGYTF
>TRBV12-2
CASRLAKLAGVNEQYF
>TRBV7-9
CASSPGGEGGPDTQYF
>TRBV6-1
CASSEVRQGYNSPLHF
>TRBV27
CASTPHFTDTQYF
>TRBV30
CAWSVLMGVNQPQHF
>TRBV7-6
CASSSDGDNTGELFF
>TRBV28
CASSLPRGRNSPLHF
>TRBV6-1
CASSASRLDTEAFF
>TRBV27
CASSGGPGGDEQYF
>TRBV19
CASRQGSNQPQHF
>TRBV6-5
CASSYSRLAGEQYF
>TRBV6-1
CASSEVFYRIGNTGELFF
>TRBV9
CASSPSGRGYTEAFF
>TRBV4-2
CASSQGDGAYNEQFF
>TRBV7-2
CASSFSRFAGGGEQYF
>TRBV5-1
CASSLQGADYEQYF
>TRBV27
CASSPWASGGYNEQFF
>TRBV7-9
CASSPGRGTNTEAFF
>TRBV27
CASRQGRNEQYF